The T cell receptor (beta chain) described here comes from a study of blood T cell repertoires in COVID-19. Germline CDR1 reads SGHRS; CDR2 reads YFSETQ. CDR3 length: 14 amino acids. Trimming cost V 4 bases and J 4 bases, with 14 bases left between them. The data were produced by immunoSEQ multiplex PCR, yet TCRdb's version contains in-frame clones alone and is incomplete. The sample includes more than 300,000 clones, almost 90% of them seen just once. The gene calls are TRBV5-1 and TRBJ1-2, with D unresolved. Sequenced input: peripheral blood. The TCR was taken from a woman in her 70s with COVID-19, enrolled during active disease. The CDR3 nucleotides are TGCGCCAGCAGCCTGGACGGTGGGAGCTATGGCTACACCTTC. Translated: CASSLDGGSYGYTF.